The 16 T cell receptor beta chains below were found in one sample sequenced in a study of cytomegalovirus exposure and HLA in healthy donors. Profiled with immunoSEQ multiplex PCR; TCRdb holds only in-frame clones, not every one. The sample consists of 43,000 or so clones, about 94% of them appearing once. The specimen was PBMCs. Source of these receptors: a man in his late teens or twenties in good health and CMV-seronegative.

CDR3 sequence (DNA): TGTGCCAGCAGTGTCTCACAGCAAACTGAAGCTTTCTTT. The encoded protein is CASSVSQQTEAFF. J is TRBJ1-1 and V is TRBV6-4; D call uncertain. Germline assignment: CDR1 MRHNA and CDR2 SNTAGT. The CDR3 contains 13 residues. V was pared by 4 bases and J by 5 bases, with 11 bases between.

The rearrangement uses TRBV19 and TRBJ1-2; 8 nucleotides line up with TRBD1. Unmatched junction bases numbered 7, after V lost 9 bases and J lost 4 bases. The CDR3 runs to 13 residues. Looked up from germline, CDR1 is LNHDA and CDR2 is SQIVND (reference sequence). In DNA form, the CDR3 reads TGTGCCAGCTCGGACAGGGCTAGCTATGGCTACACCTTC. Protein sequence: CASSDRASYGYTF.

The chain carries TRBV9 and TRBJ1-1, with D possibly matching TRBD1 (5 bases). The CDR3 spans 14 residues. Germline V gene lookup returns CDR1 SGDLS and CDR2 YYNGEE. V lost 3 bases and J 6 bases, leaving 15 bases between the germline ends. The CDR3 DNA reads TGTGCCAGCAGCGCTGGGGCAGGGATTGCTGAAGCTTTCTTT. The encoded protein is CASSAGAGIAEAFF. The whole variable domain, remainder taken from reference TRBV9 and TRBJ1-1, is DSGVTQTPKHLITATGQRVTLRCSPRSGDLSVYWYQQSLDQGLQFLIQYYNGEERAKGNILERFSAQQFPDLHSELNLSSLELGDSALYFCASSAGAGIAEAFFGQGTRLTVV.

The rearrangement uses TRBV9 and TRBJ2-3, with 9 bases fitting TRBD2. The CDR3 contains 14 residues. Germline V CDR1 and CDR2: SGDLS, YYNGEE. The J segment lost 3 bases and the V segment lost 7 bases, leaving 6 bases of the junction unmatched. The CDR3 protein is CASGSTSGTDTQYF. The DNA for the CDR3 is TGTGCCAGCGGGTCGACTAGCGGTACAGATACGCAGTATTTT.

The gene calls are TRBV11-3 and TRBJ2-2; 8 positions agree with TRBD2. The CDR3 is made up of 18 amino acids. Germline loops: CDR1 SGHNT, CDR2 YENEEA. Trimming cost V 5 bases and J 5 bases; bases outside gene matches: 16. CDR3 amino acids: CASSPGTGRTSSTGELFF. The CDR3 nucleotides are TGTGCCAGCAGCCCGGGAACTGGCCGGACTAGCTCTACCGGGGAGCTGTTTTTT.

The V gene is TRBV29-1, the J gene TRBJ2-5; TRBD2 matches 11 bases. Unmatched junction bases numbered 34, after V lost 2 bases and J lost 5 bases. Germline loops: CDR1 SQVTM, CDR2 ANQGSEA. CDR3 length: 24 residues. The CDR3 protein is CSVELGTGTEFGSGRASVSETQYF. CDR3 bases: TGCAGCGTTGAACTCGGGACAGGGACGGAGTTCGGTAGCGGGAGGGCCTCAGTTTCGGAGACCCAGTACTTC.

V and J are TRBV4-2 and TRBJ2-1; possibly TRBD1 for D (6 bases). Germline V lookup: CDR1 LGHNA, CDR2 YNFKEQ. V was cut by 3 bases and J by 0 bases, with 15 bases left in between. This CDR3 is built from 17 residues. CDR3 in DNA: TGTGCCAGCAGCCAGTGGGGAGCCAGGGGCTCCTACAATGAGCAGTTCTTC. This sequence encodes CASSQWGARGSYNEQFF.

This chain uses TRBV19 with TRBJ1-2; D is possibly TRBD1 (5 bases). Per the germline V gene, CDR1 is LNHDA and CDR2 is SQIVND (reference sequence). The V and J ends lost 5 bases and 5 bases respectively, with 12 bases between them. This CDR3 comprises 13 residues. CDR3: CASSPPDSYGYTF. For the CDR3, the DNA is TGTGCCAGTAGTCCCCCCGACAGTTATGGCTACACCTTC.

The chain has TRBV19 and TRBJ1-5; D might be TRBD1 (5 bases). This CDR3 spans 14 amino acids. Germline V gene sequence: CDR1 LNHDA, CDR2 SQIVND (reference sequence). Deletions cut 6 bases from V and 3 bases from J, with 12 bases between. In nucleotides, the CDR3 is TGTGCCAGTAGGTGGCAGGGAACCAATCAGCCCCAGCATTTT. Its protein product is CASRWQGTNQPQHF.

The gene calls are TRBV19 and TRBJ2-7, with a tentative D call TRBD2 (5 bases). CDR1 is LNHDA, CDR2 SQIVND, per germline (reference sequence). Between the trimmed V and J ends, which lost 5 bases and 0 bases, there was a span of 14 bases. The CDR3 runs to 15 residues. The CDR3 nucleotides read TGTGCCAGTAGTCGACGACCGGGAAACTCCTACGAGCAGTACTTC. It is translated as CASSRRPGNSYEQYF. Using reference TRBV19 and TRBJ2-7 for the parts outside the CDR3, the full variable domain is DGGITQSPKYLFRKEGQNVTLSCEQNLNHDAMYWYRQDPGQGLRLIYYSQIVNDFQKGDIAEGYSVSREKKESFPLTVTSAQKNPTAFYLCASSRRPGNSYEQYFGPGTRLTVT.

CDR3 sequence reads: CSVEEPETQYF. The CDR3 nucleotides are TGCAGTGTAGAGGAGCCAGAGACCCAGTACTTC. The rearrangement joins TRBV20-1 to TRBJ2-5; D gene unclear. V dropped 7 bases and J dropped 4 bases, with 10 bases sitting between them. Germline lookup yields CDR1 DFQATT and CDR2 SNEGSKA (reference sequence). CDR3 length: 11 amino acids.

The chain has TRBV7-2 and TRBJ2-7, with D possibly matching TRBD1 (5 bases). The CDR3 has 12 residues. CDR1 is SGHTA, CDR2 FQGNSA, per germline. V dropped 6 bases and J dropped 4 bases, with 10 bases sitting between them. This CDR3 is CASSRGAYEQYF. CDR3 coding DNA: TGTGCCAGCAGTAGGGGTGCGTACGAGCAGTACTTC.

The V call is TRBV5-1, the J call TRBJ2-7; possibly TRBD2 for D (6 bases). Germline V gene lookup returns CDR1 SGHRS and CDR2 YFSETQ. Trimming took 0 bases from V and 9 from J, leaving 13 bases between them. The CDR3 is 13 residues long. CDR3 nucleotides: TGCGCCAGCAGCTTGGATTCCGACGGGGGGCAGTACTTC. This codes for CASSLDSDGGQYF.

Written as DNA, the CDR3 is TGTGCCAGCAGTTACTCCGGGGACAGGGTCGCTGAAGCTTTCTTT. This encodes CASSYSGDRVAEAFF. The V gene is TRBV6-5, the J gene TRBJ1-1; 9 bases agree with TRBD1. CDR1 is MNHEY, CDR2 SVGAGI, per germline. The CDR3 is 15 residues long. J lost 6 bases, V lost 0 bases, and 5 bases had no gene match.

The J gene is TRBJ2-2, the V gene TRBV29-1; the match to TRBD2 covers 12 bases. The CDR3 spans 15 residues. J gave up 4 bases and V 6 bases, and 6 bases lay outside the gene matches. In germline, CDR1 is SQVTM, CDR2 ANQGSEA. The CDR3 nucleotides are TGCAGCGTGCGACTAGCGGGAGAAGGCACCGGGGAGCTGTTTTTT. Its translation is CSVRLAGEGTGELFF.

The rearrangement links TRBV5-4 to TRBJ2-7; 7 nucleotides match TRBD2. V lost 3 bases, J lost 6 bases, and 6 bases stayed unmatched. Germline V CDR1 and CDR2: SGHNT, YYREEE (reference sequence). The CDR3 totals 13 residues. The CDR3 loop is CASSWKGGREQYF. The CDR3 DNA reads as TGTGCCAGCAGCTGGAAGGGAGGGCGCGAGCAGTACTTC.